Described below is a single T cell receptor beta chain sequence and its context. V was clipped by 5 bases and J by 3 bases, with 13 bases between them. Germline CDR1 LGHNT, CDR2 FRNRAP. The CDR3 covers 15 residues. The table came from immunoSEQ multiplex PCR; TCRdb's copy has only in-frame clones and leaves some out. The table includes tens of thousands of clones, around 96% detected once. These data originate in a study of T cells in tuberculosis. The rearrangement uses TRBV12-5 and TRBJ2-2; the D gene is possibly TRBD2 (6 bases). The clonotype comes from a donor aged 10-35 years with latent tuberculosis or without tuberculosis infection. The sequenced sample consisted of PBMCs. CDR3 amino acids: CASGLGDSYTGELFF. As DNA, the CDR3 is TGTGCTAGTGGTCTGGGGGACTCCTACACCGGGGAGCTGTTTTTT.